Below, one T cell receptor beta chain is given with its context. The antigen it recognizes is unknown. No qualities accompany the bases; no much larger clone lies one base away. The data are from a study of CD8 T cells in ankylosing spondylitis (dated by TCRdb to between 2016 and 2019). Context from the whole study: T cell receptor beta repertoires were profiled in healthy donors and ankylosing spondylitis patients so that disease-linked TCR variants could be found. Samples of peripheral blood were taken, and for ankylosing spondylitis patients, synovial fluid was collected as well. The whole study cohort included roughly 110 healthy donors and over 20 ankylosing spondylitis patients.

Study-level results and caveats: Some TCR beta motif variants had previously been reported in synovial fluid and blood of reactive arthritis patients, which suggested common disease-initiation mechanisms. The disease-linked clones had a CD8+ phenotype and were found at relatively low frequencies in peripheral blood. A TCR beta motif of several highly homologous amino acid variants appeared characteristic of blood from ankylosing spondylitis patients. The disease-linked clones were reported to be significantly enriched in matched synovial fluid samples from ankylosing spondylitis patients.

Sequencing instrument: Illumina HiSeq 2500. Quantitative 5'-RACE with molecular barcodes was used to prepare TCR beta libraries. In the authors' own workflow: To identify disease-linked TCR variants, a new computational method was used, one built on a probabilistic model of VDJ rearrangement. TCRdb reprocessed the public reads (quality trimming at Q25 with fastp, clone calling with MiXCR) and kept in-frame beta chains. A single entry per CDR3 protein holds the most common genes and DNA from its merged rows. TCRdb, rather than the study authors, made the V and J calls. This sample holds 700,000 to 1,000,000 distinct CDR3 sequences; 12% were observed only once. The ten largest clones represent roughly 0.51% of the sample. This receptor was obtained from a male donor with ankylosing spondylitis. Sequenced material: blood, either unsorted or a sorted T cell fraction (not recorded which).

The CDR3 region reads CASSQDPSPRQGSNQPQHF. The bases are TGCGCCAGCAGCCAAGACCCGTCCCCCAGACAGGGTAGCAATCAGCCCCAGCATTTT. The rearranged chain carries TRBV4-3 and TRBJ1-5, with 7 junctional bases fitting TRBD1. The germline V gene encodes CDR1 LGHNA and CDR2 YSLEER. Inclusive of the bounding cysteine and phenylalanine, the CDR3 is 19 residues long. Of the read, only the CDR3 DNA is kept; its 57 bases are in frame from base 1. Germline trimming amounts to 0 bases on V and 0 bases on J, with 11 as the count of junction bases outside the gene matches.